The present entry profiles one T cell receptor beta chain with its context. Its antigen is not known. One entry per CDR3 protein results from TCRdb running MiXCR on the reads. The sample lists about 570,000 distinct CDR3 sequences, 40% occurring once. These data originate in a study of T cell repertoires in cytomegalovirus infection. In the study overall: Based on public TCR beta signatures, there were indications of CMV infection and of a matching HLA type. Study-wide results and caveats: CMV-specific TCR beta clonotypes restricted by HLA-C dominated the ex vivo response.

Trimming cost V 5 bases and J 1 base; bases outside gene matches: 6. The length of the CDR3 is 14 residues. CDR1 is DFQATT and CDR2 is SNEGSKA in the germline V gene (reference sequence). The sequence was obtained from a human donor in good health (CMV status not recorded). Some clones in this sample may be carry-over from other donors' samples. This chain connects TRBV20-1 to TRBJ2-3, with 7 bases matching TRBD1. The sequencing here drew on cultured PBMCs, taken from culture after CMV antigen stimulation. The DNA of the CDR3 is TGCAGTGCTCTCAGGGGGTTCGGCACAGATACGCAGTATTTT. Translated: CSALRGFGTDTQYF.